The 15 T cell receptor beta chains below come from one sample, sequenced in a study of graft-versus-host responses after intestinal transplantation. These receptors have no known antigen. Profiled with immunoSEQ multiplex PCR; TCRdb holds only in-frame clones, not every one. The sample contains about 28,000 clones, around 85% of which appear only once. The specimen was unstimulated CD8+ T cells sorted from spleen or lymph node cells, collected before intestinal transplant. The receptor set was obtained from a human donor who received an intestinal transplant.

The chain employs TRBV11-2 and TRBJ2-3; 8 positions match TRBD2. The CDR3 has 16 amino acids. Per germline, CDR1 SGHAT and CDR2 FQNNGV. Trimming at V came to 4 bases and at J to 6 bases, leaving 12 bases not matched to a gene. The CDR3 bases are TGTGCCAGCAGCTCTCAAGCGGGAGCGGAGAGGGATACGCAGTATTTT. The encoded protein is CASSSQAGAERDTQYF.

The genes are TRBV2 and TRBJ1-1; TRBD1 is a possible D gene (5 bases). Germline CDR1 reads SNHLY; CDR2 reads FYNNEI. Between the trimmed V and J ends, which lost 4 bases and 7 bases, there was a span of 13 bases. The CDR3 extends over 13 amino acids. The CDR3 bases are TGTGCCAGCAGTGGTCGACAGTCAGTTGAAGCTTTCTTT. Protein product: CASSGRQSVEAFF.

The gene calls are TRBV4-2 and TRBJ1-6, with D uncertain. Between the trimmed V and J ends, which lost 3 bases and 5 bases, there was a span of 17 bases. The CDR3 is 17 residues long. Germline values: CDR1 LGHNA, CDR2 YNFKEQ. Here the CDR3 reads CASSQAPRVWDNSPLHF. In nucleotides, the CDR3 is TGTGCCAGCAGCCAGGCCCCTCGGGTCTGGGATAATTCACCCCTCCACTTT.

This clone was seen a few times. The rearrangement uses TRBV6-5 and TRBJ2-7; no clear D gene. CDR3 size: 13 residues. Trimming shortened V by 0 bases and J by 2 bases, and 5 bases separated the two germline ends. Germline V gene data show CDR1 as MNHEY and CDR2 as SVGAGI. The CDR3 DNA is TGTGCCAGCAGTTACTCACAGACCTACGAGCAGTACTTC. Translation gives CASSYSQTYEQYF.

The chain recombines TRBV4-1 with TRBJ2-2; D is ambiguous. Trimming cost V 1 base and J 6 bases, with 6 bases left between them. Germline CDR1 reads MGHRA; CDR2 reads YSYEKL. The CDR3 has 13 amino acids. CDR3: CASSQVFAGELFF. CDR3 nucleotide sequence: TGCGCCAGCAGCCAAGTTTTCGCCGGGGAGCTGTTTTTT.

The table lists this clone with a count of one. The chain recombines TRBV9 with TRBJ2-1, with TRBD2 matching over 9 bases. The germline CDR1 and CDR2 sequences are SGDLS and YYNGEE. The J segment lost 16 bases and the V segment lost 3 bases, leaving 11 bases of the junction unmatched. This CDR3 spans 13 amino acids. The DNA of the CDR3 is TGTGCCAGCAGCGAGCAGGGACTAGCTCAAGCCTTCTTC. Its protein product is CASSEQGLAQAFF.

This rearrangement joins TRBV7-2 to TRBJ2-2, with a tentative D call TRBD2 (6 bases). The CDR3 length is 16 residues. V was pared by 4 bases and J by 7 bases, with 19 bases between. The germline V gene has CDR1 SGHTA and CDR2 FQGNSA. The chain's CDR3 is CASSSGWLARGGELFF. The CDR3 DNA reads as TGTGCCAGCAGCTCAGGCTGGCTAGCGCGCGGCGGGGAGCTGTTTTTT.

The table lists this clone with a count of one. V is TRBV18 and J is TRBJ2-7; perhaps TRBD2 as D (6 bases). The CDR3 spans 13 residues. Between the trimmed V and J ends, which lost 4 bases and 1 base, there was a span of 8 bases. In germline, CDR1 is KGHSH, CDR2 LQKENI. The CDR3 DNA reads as TGTGCCAGCTCACGGGGACTTTCCTACGAGCAGTACTTC. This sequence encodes CASSRGLSYEQYF.

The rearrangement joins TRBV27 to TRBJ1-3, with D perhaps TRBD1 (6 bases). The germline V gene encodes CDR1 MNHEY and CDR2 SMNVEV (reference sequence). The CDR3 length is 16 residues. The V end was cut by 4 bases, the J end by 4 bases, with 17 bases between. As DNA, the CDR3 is TGTGCCAGCAGTTCCCTGAGGTGGGGGCGAGGAAACACCATATATTTT. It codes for CASSSLRWGRGNTIYF.

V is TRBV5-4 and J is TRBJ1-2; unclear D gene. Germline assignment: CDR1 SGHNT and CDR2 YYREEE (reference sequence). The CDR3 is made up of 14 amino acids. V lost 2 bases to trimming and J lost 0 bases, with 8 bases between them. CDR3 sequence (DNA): TGTGCCAGCAGCTTTTTCGGTTCTAACTATGGCTACACCTTC. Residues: CASSFFGSNYGYTF.

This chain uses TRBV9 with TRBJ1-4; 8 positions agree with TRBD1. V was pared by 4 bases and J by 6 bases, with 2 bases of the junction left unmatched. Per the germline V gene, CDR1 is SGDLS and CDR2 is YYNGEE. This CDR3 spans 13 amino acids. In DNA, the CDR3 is TGTGCCAGCAGCACGGACAGGGATGAAAAACTGTTTTTT. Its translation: CASSTDRDEKLFF.

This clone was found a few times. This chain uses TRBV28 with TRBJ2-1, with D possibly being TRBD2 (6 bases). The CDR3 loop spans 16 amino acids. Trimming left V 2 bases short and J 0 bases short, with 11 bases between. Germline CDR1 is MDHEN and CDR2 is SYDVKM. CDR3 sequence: CASSLTRGDSYNEQFF. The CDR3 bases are TGTGCCAGCAGTTTAACGCGGGGAGACTCCTACAATGAGCAGTTCTTC.

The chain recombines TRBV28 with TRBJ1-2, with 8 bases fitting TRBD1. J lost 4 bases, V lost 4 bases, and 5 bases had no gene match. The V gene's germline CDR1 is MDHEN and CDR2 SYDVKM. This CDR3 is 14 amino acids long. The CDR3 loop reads CASSYWQGAYGYTF. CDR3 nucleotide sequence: TGTGCCAGCAGTTATTGGCAGGGGGCCTATGGCTACACCTTC.

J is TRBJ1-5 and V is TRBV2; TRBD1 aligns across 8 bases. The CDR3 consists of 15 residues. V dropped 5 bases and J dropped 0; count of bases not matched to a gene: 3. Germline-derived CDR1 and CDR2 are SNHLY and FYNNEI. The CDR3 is CASSPDRDSNQPQHF. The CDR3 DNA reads TGTGCCAGCAGTCCGGACAGGGATAGCAATCAGCCCCAGCATTTT.

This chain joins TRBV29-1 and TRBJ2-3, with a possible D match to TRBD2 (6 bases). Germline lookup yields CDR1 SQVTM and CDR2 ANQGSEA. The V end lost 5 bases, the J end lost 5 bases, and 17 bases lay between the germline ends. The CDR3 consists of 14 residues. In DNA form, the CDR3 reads TGCAGCGTTTGGGGGGTCCGGGGAATAGATACGCAGTATTTT. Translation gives CSVWGVRGIDTQYF.